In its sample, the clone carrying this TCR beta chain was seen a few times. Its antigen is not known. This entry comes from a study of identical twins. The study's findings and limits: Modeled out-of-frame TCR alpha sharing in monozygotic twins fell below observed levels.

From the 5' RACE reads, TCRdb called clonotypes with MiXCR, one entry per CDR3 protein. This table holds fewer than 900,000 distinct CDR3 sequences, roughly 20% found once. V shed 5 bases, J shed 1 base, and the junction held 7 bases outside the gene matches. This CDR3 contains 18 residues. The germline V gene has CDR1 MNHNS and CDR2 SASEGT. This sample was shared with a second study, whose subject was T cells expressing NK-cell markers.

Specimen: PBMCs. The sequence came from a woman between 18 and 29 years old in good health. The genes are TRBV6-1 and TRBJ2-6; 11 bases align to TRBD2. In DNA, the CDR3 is TGTGCCAGCAGTCGCAAACTAGCGGGAGTTTCTGGGGCCAACGTCCTGACTTTC. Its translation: CASSRKLAGVSGANVLTF.